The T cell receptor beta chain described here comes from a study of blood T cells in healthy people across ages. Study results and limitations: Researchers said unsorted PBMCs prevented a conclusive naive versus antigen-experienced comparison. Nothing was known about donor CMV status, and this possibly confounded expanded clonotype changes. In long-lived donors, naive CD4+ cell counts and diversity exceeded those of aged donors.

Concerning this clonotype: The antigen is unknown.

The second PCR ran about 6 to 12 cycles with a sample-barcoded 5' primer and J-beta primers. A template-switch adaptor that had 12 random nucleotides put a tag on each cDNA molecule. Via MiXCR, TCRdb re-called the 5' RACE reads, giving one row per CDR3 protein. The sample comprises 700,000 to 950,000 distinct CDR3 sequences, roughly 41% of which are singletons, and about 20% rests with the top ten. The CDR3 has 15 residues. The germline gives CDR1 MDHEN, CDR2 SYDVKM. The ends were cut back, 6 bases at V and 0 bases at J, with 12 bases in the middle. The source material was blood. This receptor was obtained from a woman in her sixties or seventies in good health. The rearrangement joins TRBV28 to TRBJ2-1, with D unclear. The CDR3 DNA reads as TGTGCCAGCAGCTTCACGAGCACCTCCTACAATGAGCAGTTCTTC. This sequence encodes CASSFTSTSYNEQFF.